The source of this T cell receptor (beta chain) is a study of blood T cell repertoires in COVID-19. This table comes from immunoSEQ multiplex PCR, and its TCRdb copy is limited to in-frame clones, with some not included. The table records approximately 670,000 clones, about nine tenths of them present only once. There are 15 residues in the CDR3. From germline, CDR1 is SGHRS and CDR2 YFSETQ. V shed 4 bases and J 4 bases; nucleotides not matched to a gene: 7. Material: peripheral blood. The clonotype comes from a woman aged 18-29 years with acute or convalescent COVID-19. This rearrangement joins TRBV5-1 to TRBJ1-4; 7 bases line up with TRBD1. The CDR3 protein is CASSHRQGINEKLFF. The CDR3 DNA sequence: TGCGCCAGCAGCCACCGACAGGGCATTAATGAAAAACTGTTTTTT.